Below, 24 T cell receptor beta chains from the same sample are listed, as sequenced in a study of cytomegalovirus exposure and HLA in healthy donors. With 60 Vbeta and 13 Jbeta primers, the PCR was carried out. Sequencing used immunoSEQ multiplex PCR; TCRdb keeps in-frame clones, though not all of them. This table holds under 200,000 clones, around 77% found once. Sequenced input: PBMCs. The receptors shown here come from a man under 40 in good health and CMV-seropositive.

This rearrangement joins TRBV4-2 to TRBJ2-3, with TRBD1 identical over 9 bases. Germline values: CDR1 LGHNA, CDR2 YNFKEQ. V was clipped by 0 bases and J by 6 bases; unmatched bases: 7. CDR3 length: 16 amino acids. The CDR3 reads CASSQEFRTGVDTQYF. CDR3 sequence (DNA): TGTGCCAGCAGCCAAGAATTCCGGACAGGGGTGGATACGCAGTATTTT.

The chain couples TRBV27 to TRBJ1-5, with D possibly matching TRBD1 (5 bases). The CDR3 has 18 residues. Germline values: CDR1 MNHEY, CDR2 SMNVEV (reference sequence). The V and J ends lost 5 bases and 7 bases respectively, with 27 bases between them. CDR3 sequence reads: CASSPSYLSGDGGQPQHF. The CDR3 DNA reads TGTGCCAGCAGTCCCTCGTATCTTTCGGGGGACGGAGGGCAGCCCCAGCATTTT.

There are a few counts of this clone. The chain employs TRBV5-1 and TRBJ1-2, with TRBD1 as a possible D gene (6 bases). There are 15 residues in the CDR3. The V and J ends lost 4 bases and 5 bases respectively, with 18 bases between them. Germline CDR1 reads SGHRS; CDR2 reads YFSETQ. The CDR3 spells CASSQGSVRGYGYTF. CDR3 DNA sequence: TGCGCCAGCAGCCAGGGTTCGGTCAGGGGTTATGGCTACACCTTC.

This clone has only one observation. J is TRBJ1-2 and V is TRBV28; D unclear. The V and J ends lost 6 bases and 1 base respectively, with 9 bases between them. This CDR3 comprises 13 residues. CDR1 is MDHEN, CDR2 SYDVKM, per germline. This CDR3 is CASRRSGNYGYTF. The CDR3 DNA reads as TGTGCCAGCAGACGATCGGGTAACTATGGCTACACCTTC.

The rearrangement joins TRBV19 to TRBJ1-4; TRBD1 matches at 10 bases. J lost 8 bases, V lost 3 bases, and 3 bases had no gene match. The germline V gene has CDR1 LNHDA and CDR2 SQIVND (reference sequence). The CDR3 spans 14 residues. The CDR3 is CASSIDRGREKLFF. CDR3 in DNA: TGTGCCAGTAGTATCGACAGGGGGCGAGAAAAACTGTTTTTT.

The chain joins TRBV7-8 to TRBJ1-5; 10 bases fit TRBD1. This CDR3 contains 15 residues. Germline trimming cut 6 bases from V and 2 bases from J; bases unmatched to any gene: 4. Germline V gene sequence: CDR1 SGHVS, CDR2 FQNEAQ. DNA of the CDR3: TGTGCCAGCAGTCCCGGGACAGGGGGCAATCAGCCCCAGCATTTT. Translation gives CASSPGTGGNQPQHF.

This clone was seen once. The sample holds other DNA sequences that translate to the same CDR3. The J gene is TRBJ1-1, the V gene TRBV6-5; maybe TRBD1 (5 bases). Between the trimmed V and J ends, which lost 0 bases and 1 base, there was a span of 6 bases. The CDR3 spans 14 residues. Looked up from germline, CDR1 is MNHEY and CDR2 is SVGAGI. The CDR3 DNA follows: TGTGCCAGCAGTTACTCGGGGGGGAACACTGAAGCTTTCTTT. This gives the protein CASSYSGGNTEAFF.

The chain couples TRBV7-2 to TRBJ2-7; D may be TRBD2 (7 bases). CDR1 and CDR2 from the germline V gene are SGHTA and FQGNSA. Trimming left V 5 bases short and J 4 bases short, with 15 bases between. The CDR3 contains 14 residues. The chain's CDR3 is CASSTLRGAYEQYF. CDR3 DNA: TGTGCCAGCAGCACCCTCCGGGGGGCTTACGAGCAGTACTTC.

The V and J genes are TRBV6-1 and TRBJ2-3; 9 nucleotides agree with TRBD2. Germline trimming cut 1 base from V and 4 bases from J; bases unmatched to any gene: 3. The CDR3 runs 15 residues. From germline, CDR1 is MNHNS and CDR2 SASEGT. This CDR3 reads CASSEGGGASDTQYF. DNA for the CDR3: TGTGCCAGCAGTGAAGGCGGGGGGGCGTCAGATACGCAGTATTTT.

This chain joins TRBV9 and TRBJ1-2, with D perhaps TRBD1 (5 bases). This CDR3 region has 15 residues. V was clipped by 0 bases and J by 3 bases, with 12 bases between them. CDR1 SGDLS and CDR2 YYNGEE come from the germline V gene. In nucleotides, the CDR3 is TGTGCCAGCAGCGTAGCTGAAGGGGTCCACTATGGCTACACCTTC. This sequence encodes CASSVAEGVHYGYTF.

The chain is built from TRBV11-1 and TRBJ2-1; 8 bases fit TRBD1. The CDR3 consists of 15 residues. Per germline, CDR1 SGHAT and CDR2 FQDESV (reference sequence). Trimming at V came to 3 bases and at J to 3 bases, leaving 4 bases not matched to a gene. CDR3 nucleotide sequence: TGTGCCAGCAGCTTCCTTGGGACAGGCTACAATGAGCAGTTCTTC. It specifies CASSFLGTGYNEQFF.

V is TRBV19 and J is TRBJ1-6; D remains ambiguous. The CDR3 has 14 residues. Trimming removed 5 bases at V and 4 bases at J, with 9 bases between. CDR1 LNHDA and CDR2 SQIVND come from the germline V gene (reference sequence). In nucleotides, the CDR3 is TGTGCCAGTAGTTTCCGGGAGTATAATTCACCCCTCCACTTT. It translates to CASSFREYNSPLHF.

The chain joins TRBV2 to TRBJ2-7, with D tentatively TRBD1 (5 bases). Germline assignment: CDR1 SNHLY and CDR2 FYNNEI. The CDR3 has 14 residues. Trimming removed 9 bases from V and 0 bases from J, with 15 bases in between. The CDR3 DNA follows: TGTGCCAGGTCCTCGACAGTGAACTCCTACGAGCAGTACTTC. Translation: CARSSTVNSYEQYF.

The chain joins TRBV6-1 to TRBJ2-3, with 8 bases aligning to TRBD2. With 4 bases clipped from V and 8 bases from J, the junction kept 5 bases outside the gene matches. CDR3 length equals 13 residues. CDR1 MNHNS and CDR2 SASEGT come from the germline V gene. For the CDR3, the DNA is TGTGCCAGCAGTGCCGGACTAGCTGGTACGCAGTATTTT. Translated, it gives CASSAGLAGTQYF.

This clone was seen only a few times. The rearrangement links TRBV6-6 to TRBJ1-3; D may be TRBD1 (6 bases). CDR1 is MNHNY, CDR2 SVGAGI, per germline (reference sequence). The germline V and J ends were trimmed by 2 bases and 5 bases, with 10 bases remaining between them. The CDR3 is 14 amino acids. CDR3 residues: CASSYADRRNTIYF. The CDR3 DNA follows: TGTGCCAGCAGTTACGCCGACAGGAGAAACACCATATATTTT.

J is TRBJ2-3 and V is TRBV6-6, with D possibly TRBD1 on 5 matching bases. Germline values: CDR1 MNHNY, CDR2 SVGAGI (reference sequence). V was shortened by 8 bases and J by 5 bases, with 11 bases between the two germline ends. CDR3 size: 12 residues. CDR3 DNA sequence: TGTGCCAGCTATCAGGGAATAGATACGCAGTATTTT. It translates to CASYQGIDTQYF.

The CDR3 region has the DNA TGTGCCAGCAGTCTCACATCCTTTCCTAATTCACCCCTCCACTTT. This translates into CASSLTSFPNSPLHF. The rearrangement links TRBV9 to TRBJ1-6; D not certain. V dropped 5 bases and J dropped 6 bases, with 15 bases sitting between them. The CDR3 contains 15 residues. Germline lookup yields CDR1 SGDLS and CDR2 YYNGEE.

This chain links TRBV5-6 with TRBJ2-7; TRBD2 matches at 12 bases. This CDR3 region has 14 residues. Trimming removed 1 base from V and 9 bases from J; junction bases left unmatched: 5. CDR1 SGHDT and CDR2 YYEEEE come from the germline V gene. The CDR3 DNA sequence: TGTGCCAGCAGCTTGTCTAGCGGGGGGGCCGTGCAGTACTTC. The encoded protein is CASSLSSGGAVQYF.

The chain couples TRBV28 to TRBJ1-2, with unresolved D. The CDR3 has 14 amino acids. Germline V CDR1 and CDR2: MDHEN, SYDVKM. V lost 4 bases, J lost 4 bases, and 13 bases lay in between. The CDR3 DNA is TGTGCCAGCAGTTCCCCTGAGCCAGGCTATGGCTACACCTTC. Protein sequence: CASSSPEPGYGYTF.

This clone has a single count. The chain combines TRBV5-1 with TRBJ2-3; no clear D gene. Germline values: CDR1 SGHRS, CDR2 YFSETQ. The CDR3 is made up of 17 amino acids. V dropped 0 bases and J dropped 0 bases, with 14 bases sitting between them. As DNA, the CDR3 is TGCGCCAGCAGCTTGGCCGAGGCGGCTCCTAGCACAGATACGCAGTATTTT. Protein sequence: CASSLAEAAPSTDTQYF. The full variable domain, its missing parts supplied by reference TRBV5-1 and TRBJ2-3, is KAGVTQTPRYLIKTRGQQVTLSCSPISGHRSVSWYQQTPGQGLQFLFEYFSETQRNKGNFPGRFSGRQFSNSRSEMNVSTLELGDSALYLCASSLAEAAPSTDTQYFGPGTRLTVL.

This clone was counted between two and nine times. This chain connects TRBV5-8 to TRBJ2-3, with 9 bases lining up with TRBD1. The CDR3 is 14 residues long. Trimming took 8 bases from V and 6 from J; bases not matched to a gene: 10. Germline CDR1 SGHTS, CDR2 YDEGEE. The CDR3 sequence: CASGSGTGKDTQYF. The CDR3 nucleotides read TGTGCCAGTGGATCCGGGACAGGGAAGGATACGCAGTATTTT.

This chain's CDR3 is CASSVEGGQSTDTQYF. The CDR3 DNA is TGTGCCAGCAGCGTAGAGGGCGGACAAAGCACAGATACGCAGTATTTT. The J gene is TRBJ2-3, the V gene TRBV9; tentative D call: TRBD1 (5 bases). Looked up from germline, CDR1 is SGDLS and CDR2 is YYNGEE. The CDR3 has 16 residues. The V gene lost 0 bases and the J gene lost 0 bases, with 11 bases spanning the gap.

The chain combines TRBV9 with TRBJ2-1; 7 nucleotides match TRBD1. This CDR3 has 14 amino acids. The J segment lost 6 bases and the V segment lost 3 bases, leaving 6 bases of the junction unmatched. CDR1 and CDR2 (germline): SGDLS, YYNGEE. The DNA of the CDR3 is TGTGCCAGCAGCGCGGGGACAGAAAGCAATGAGCAGTTCTTC. Protein sequence: CASSAGTESNEQFF.

This chain uses TRBV11-3 with TRBJ2-2; 8 bases match TRBD1. Per germline, CDR1 SGHNT and CDR2 YENEEA. Germline trimming cut 5 bases from V and 0 bases from J; bases unmatched to any gene: 2. This CDR3 is built from 15 residues. This chain's CDR3 is CASSMGQANTGELFF. In nucleotides, the CDR3 is TGTGCCAGCAGCATGGGACAGGCGAACACCGGGGAGCTGTTTTTT.